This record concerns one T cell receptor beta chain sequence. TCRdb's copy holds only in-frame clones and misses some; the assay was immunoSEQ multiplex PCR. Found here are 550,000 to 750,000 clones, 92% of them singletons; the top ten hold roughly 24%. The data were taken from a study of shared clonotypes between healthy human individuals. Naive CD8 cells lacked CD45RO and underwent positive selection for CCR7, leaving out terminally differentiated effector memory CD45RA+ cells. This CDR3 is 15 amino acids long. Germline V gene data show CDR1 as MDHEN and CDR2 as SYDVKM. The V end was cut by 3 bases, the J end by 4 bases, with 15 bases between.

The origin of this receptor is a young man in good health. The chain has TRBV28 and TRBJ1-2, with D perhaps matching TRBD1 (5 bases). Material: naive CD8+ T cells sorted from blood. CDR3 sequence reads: CASSLRGLQTYGYTF. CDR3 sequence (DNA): TGTGCCAGCAGTTTGAGGGGTCTCCAGACCTATGGCTACACCTTC.